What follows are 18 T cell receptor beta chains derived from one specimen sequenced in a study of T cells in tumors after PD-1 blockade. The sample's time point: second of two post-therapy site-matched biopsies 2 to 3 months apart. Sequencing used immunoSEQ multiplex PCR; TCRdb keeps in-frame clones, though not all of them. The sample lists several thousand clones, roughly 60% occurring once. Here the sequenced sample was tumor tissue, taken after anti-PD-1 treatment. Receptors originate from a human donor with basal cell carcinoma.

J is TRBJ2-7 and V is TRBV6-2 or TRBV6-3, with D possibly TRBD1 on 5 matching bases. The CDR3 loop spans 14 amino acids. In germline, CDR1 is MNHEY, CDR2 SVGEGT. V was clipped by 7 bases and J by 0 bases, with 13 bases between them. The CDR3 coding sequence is TGTGCCAGCATCCCCGCGACAGCCTCCTACGAGCAGTACTTC. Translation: CASIPATASYEQYF.

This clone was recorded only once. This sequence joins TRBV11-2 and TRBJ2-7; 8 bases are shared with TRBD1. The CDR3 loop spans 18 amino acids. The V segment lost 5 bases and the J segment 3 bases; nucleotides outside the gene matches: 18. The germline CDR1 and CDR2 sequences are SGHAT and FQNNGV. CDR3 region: CASSLYRVTGGPHYEQYF. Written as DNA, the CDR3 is TGTGCCAGCAGCCTCTACAGGGTTACAGGGGGTCCTCACTACGAGCAGTACTTC.

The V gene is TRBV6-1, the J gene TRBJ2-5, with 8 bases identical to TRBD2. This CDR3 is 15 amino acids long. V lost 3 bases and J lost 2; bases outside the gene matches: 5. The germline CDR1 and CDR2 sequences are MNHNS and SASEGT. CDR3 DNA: TGTGCCAGCAGTGAGGACGGGGGGGGACAAGAGACCCAGTACTTC. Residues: CASSEDGGGQETQYF.

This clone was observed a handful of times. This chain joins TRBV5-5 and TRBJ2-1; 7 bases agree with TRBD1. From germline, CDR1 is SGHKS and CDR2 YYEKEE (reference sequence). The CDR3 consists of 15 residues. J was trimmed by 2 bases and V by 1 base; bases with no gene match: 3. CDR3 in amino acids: CASSLSQGAYNEQFF. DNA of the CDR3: TGTGCCAGCAGCTTGAGTCAGGGGGCCTACAATGAGCAGTTCTTC. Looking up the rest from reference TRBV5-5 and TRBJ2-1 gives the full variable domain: DAGVTQSPTHLIKTRGQQVTLRCSPISGHKSVSWYQQVLGQGPQFIFQYYEKEERGRGNFPDRFSARQFPNYSSELNVNALLLGDSALYLCASSLSQGAYNEQFFGPGTRLTVL.

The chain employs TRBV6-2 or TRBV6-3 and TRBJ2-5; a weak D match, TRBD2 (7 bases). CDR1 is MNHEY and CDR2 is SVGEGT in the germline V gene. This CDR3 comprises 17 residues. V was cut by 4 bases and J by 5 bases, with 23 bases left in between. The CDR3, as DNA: TGTGCCAGCAGTTTCGACATGGGGGGGGCTCTCGGGGAGACCCAGTACTTC. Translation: CASSFDMGGALGETQYF.

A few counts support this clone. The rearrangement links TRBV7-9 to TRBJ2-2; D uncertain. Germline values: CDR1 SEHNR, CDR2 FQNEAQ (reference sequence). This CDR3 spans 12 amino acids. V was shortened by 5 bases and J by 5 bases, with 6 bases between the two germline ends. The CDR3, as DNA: TGTGCCAGCAGCCCGCGGACCGGGGAGCTGTTTTTT. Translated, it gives CASSPRTGELFF.

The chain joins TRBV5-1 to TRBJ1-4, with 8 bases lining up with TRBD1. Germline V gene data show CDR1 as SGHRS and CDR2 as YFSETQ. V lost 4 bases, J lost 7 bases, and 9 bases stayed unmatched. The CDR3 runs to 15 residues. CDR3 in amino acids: CASSPDRAGGEKLFF. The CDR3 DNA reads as TGCGCCAGCAGCCCGGACAGGGCTGGGGGTGAAAAACTGTTTTTT.

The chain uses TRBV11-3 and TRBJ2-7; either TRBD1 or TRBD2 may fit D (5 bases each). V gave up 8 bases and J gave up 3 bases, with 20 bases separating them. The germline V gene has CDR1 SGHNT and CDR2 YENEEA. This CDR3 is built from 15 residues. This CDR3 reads CASQTPRDGIYEQYF. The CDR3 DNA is TGTGCCAGCCAAACCCCTCGGGACGGGATCTACGAGCAGTACTTC.

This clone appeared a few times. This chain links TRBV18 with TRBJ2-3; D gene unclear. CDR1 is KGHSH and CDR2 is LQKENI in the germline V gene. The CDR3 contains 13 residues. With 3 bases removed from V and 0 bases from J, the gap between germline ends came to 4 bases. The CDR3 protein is CASSPGSTDTQYF. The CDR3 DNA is TGTGCCAGCTCACCTGGGAGCACAGATACGCAGTATTTT.

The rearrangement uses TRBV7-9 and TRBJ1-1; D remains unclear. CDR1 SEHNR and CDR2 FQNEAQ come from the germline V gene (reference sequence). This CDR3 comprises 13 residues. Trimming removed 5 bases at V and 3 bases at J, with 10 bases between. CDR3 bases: TGTGCCAGCAGCAGGGTTTCGGACACTGAAGCTTTCTTT. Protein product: CASSRVSDTEAFF.

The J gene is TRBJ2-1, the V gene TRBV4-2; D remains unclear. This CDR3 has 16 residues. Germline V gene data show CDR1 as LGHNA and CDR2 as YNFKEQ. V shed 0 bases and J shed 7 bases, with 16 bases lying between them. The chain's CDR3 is CASSQDLGLGVNEQFF. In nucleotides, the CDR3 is TGTGCCAGCAGCCAAGATTTGGGCCTTGGGGTGAATGAGCAGTTCTTC.

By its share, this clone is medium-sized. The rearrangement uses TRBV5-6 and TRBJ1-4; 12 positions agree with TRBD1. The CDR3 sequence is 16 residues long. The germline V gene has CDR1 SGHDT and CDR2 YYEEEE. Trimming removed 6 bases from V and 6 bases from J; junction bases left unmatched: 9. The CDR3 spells CASTSGTGGADEKLFF. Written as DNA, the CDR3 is TGTGCCAGCACCTCGGGGACAGGGGGCGCGGATGAAAAACTGTTTTTT.

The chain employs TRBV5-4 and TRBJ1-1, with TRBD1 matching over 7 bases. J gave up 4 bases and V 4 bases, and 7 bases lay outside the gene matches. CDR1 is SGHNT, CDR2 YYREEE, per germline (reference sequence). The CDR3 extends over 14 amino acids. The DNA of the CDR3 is TGTGCCAGCAGCCACAGGGGAAGGGTCACTGAAGCTTTCTTT. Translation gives CASSHRGRVTEAFF.

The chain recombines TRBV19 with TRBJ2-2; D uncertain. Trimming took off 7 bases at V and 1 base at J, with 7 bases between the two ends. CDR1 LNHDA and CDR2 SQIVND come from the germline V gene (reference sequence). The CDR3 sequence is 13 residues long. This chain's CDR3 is CASTRGNTGELFF. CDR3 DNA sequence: TGTGCCAGTACGCGAGGGAACACCGGGGAGCTGTTTTTT.

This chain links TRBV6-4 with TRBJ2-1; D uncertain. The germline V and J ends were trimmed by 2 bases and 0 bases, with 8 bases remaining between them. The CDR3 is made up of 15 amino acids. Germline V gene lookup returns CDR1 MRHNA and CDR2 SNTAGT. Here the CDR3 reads CASSDNPGSYNEQFF. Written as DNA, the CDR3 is TGTGCCAGCAGTGACAACCCAGGCTCCTACAATGAGCAGTTCTTC.

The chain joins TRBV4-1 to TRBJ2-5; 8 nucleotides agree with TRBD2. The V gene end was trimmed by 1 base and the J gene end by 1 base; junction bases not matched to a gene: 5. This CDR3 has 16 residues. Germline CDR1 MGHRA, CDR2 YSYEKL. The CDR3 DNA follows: TGCGCCAGCAGCCAAGGGTTAGCGGGGATCCAAGAGACCCAGTACTTC. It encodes CASSQGLAGIQETQYF.

This chain's CDR3 is CASSLLNHGELFF. The CDR3, as DNA: TGCGCCAGCAGCTTGTTAAACCACGGGGAGCTGTTTTTT. The V gene is TRBV5-1, the J gene TRBJ2-2; D unclear. Per germline, CDR1 SGHRS and CDR2 YFSETQ. The V end lost 1 base, the J end lost 7 bases, and 8 bases lay between the germline ends. There are 13 residues in the CDR3. Full variable domain (outside the CDR3, taken from reference TRBV5-1 and TRBJ2-2): KAGVTQTPRYLIKTRGQQVTLSCSPISGHRSVSWYQQTPGQGLQFLFEYFSETQRNKGNFPGRFSGRQFSNSRSEMNVSTLELGDSALYLCASSLLNHGELFFGEGSRLTVL.

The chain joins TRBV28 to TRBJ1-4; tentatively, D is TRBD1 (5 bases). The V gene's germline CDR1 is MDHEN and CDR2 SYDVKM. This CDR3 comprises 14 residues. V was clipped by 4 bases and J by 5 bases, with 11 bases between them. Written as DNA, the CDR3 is TGTGCCAGCAGTTCCTGGGACCTGAATGAAAAACTGTTTTTT. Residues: CASSSWDLNEKLFF.